This is a list of T cell receptor beta chains from one sample in a study of blood T cell repertoires in COVID-19. Some clones are missing from TCRdb's copy, which holds only in-frame ones; the method was immunoSEQ multiplex PCR. Found here are around 220,000 clones, around 90% of them singletons; the top ten hold roughly 14%. The specimen sequenced was PBMCs or T cells enriched from blood (not recorded which). These receptors were taken from a woman aged 50 to 60 with acute COVID-19. CDR3s include the opening cysteine and the closing phenylalanine or tryptophan. The size field is filled for only some rows; it gives once, few, many or a size class.

clone_size j_call v_call cdr3_aa
. TRBJ2-7 TRBV9 CASSVQGTGVEQYF
. TRBJ1-2 TRBV29-1 CSVDATGVGGYTF
once TRBJ2-1 TRBV28 CAINRAVHSYNEQFF
. TRBJ2-1 TRBV9 CASSAGTSGFYEQFF
once TRBJ2-3 TRBV10-3 CAIREGLAADTQYF
. TRBJ2-7 TRBV7-2 CASSLRIYEQYF
. TRBJ2-5 TRBV5-8 CASRYSGQAVSKETQYF
. TRBJ1-4 TRBV9 CASSATGGGGKLFF
. TRBJ2-7 TRBV28 CASSLGGKPYEQYF
. TRBJ2-7 TRBV6-7 CASTVREQYF
. TRBJ1-1 TRBV29-1 CSVAQNTEAFF
. TRBJ2-5 TRBV6-6 CASSYSPGGVKETQYF
. TRBJ2-1 TRBV6-4 CASSDSSGGGDEQFF
few TRBJ2-7 TRBV24-1 CATSETGLAGSYEQYF
. TRBJ1-1 TRBV7-2 CASSLGTANTEAFF
. TRBJ2-2 TRBV18 CASQQGASRLDTGELFF
. TRBJ1-5 TRBV27 CASSLYTGGHQPQHF
. TRBJ2-7 TRBV5-1 CASSSTGAEQYF
. TRBJ2-7 TRBV5-1 CASRRTGTYEQYF
. TRBJ2-1 TRBV7-2 CASRSTLAGDYNEQFF
few TRBJ2-7 TRBV9 CASSVEGGPRDEQYF
. TRBJ2-1 TRBV7-9 CASSLSAGLAGVGEQFF
. TRBJ1-2 TRBV28 CASSLARYGYTF
. TRBJ1-1 TRBV28 CASSLRGRLGTEAFF
. TRBJ1-3 TRBV2 CASSERGVQSSGNTIYF
. TRBJ2-2 TRBV5-1 CASSLASGTGELFF
. TRBJ1-2 TRBV19 CASSYSIGEYGYTF
. TRBJ2-1 TRBV30 CAWSRVNYNEQFF
few TRBJ1-5 TRBV18 CASSPTGGQPQHF
. TRBJ2-3 TRBV2 CASMTGQGADTQYF
. TRBJ2-3 TRBV7-3 CASSSHGLAGGDTQYF
. TRBJ2-1 TRBV28 CASSQTLPYNEQFF
. TRBJ2-7 TRBV4-1 CASSQTPGTSGRWGQYF
. TRBJ1-6 TRBV5-8 CASSYRTGRQSPLHF
. TRBJ2-7 TRBV11-2 CASSLGAGHYEQYF
. TRBJ1-1 TRBV25-1 CASNGRGIWTEAFF
. TRBJ2-3 TRBV7-2 CASSTFTDTQYF
. TRBJ1-5 TRBV2 CASSERERNQPQHF
. TRBJ2-7 TRBV19 CASSGPRTGKRYEQYF
. TRBJ1-6 TRBV10-3 CAISEQGRGLNSPLHF
. TRBJ2-1 TRBV15 CATSKGLAGIPRVSYNEQFF
. TRBJ2-3 TRBV5-3 CARSSKTSGRTDTQYF
. TRBJ2-2 TRBV5-1 CASSFSGRAAGELFF
. TRBJ2-7 TRBV7-6 CASSRPSGTGGVEQYF
. TRBJ1-2 TRBV27 CASSLRGTGAYGYTF
. TRBJ2-2 TRBV9 CASSVDVMNTGELFF
. TRBJ1-5 TRBV30 CAWSWTLWDQPQHF
. TRBJ1-2 TRBV6-5 CASSYAGQGAWGYTF
. TRBJ1-5 TRBV19 CASNGQPNQPQHF
. TRBJ2-5 TRBV6-5 CASSRGREETQYF
few TRBJ1-1 TRBV4-2 CASSRGQVRRNTEAFF
. TRBJ1-6 TRBV9 CASSVDVGSSYNSPLHF
. TRBJ2-5 TRBV13 CASSLLEDRDETQYF
few TRBJ2-6 TRBV6-4 CASSDSSGGANVLTF
once TRBJ2-7 TRBV7-2 CASSLSASGQYYEQYF
once TRBJ2-7 TRBV14 CASSWTSGMSEQYF
. TRBJ2-7 TRBV27 CASSPRQVSYEQYF
. TRBJ2-1 TRBV3-1/TRBV3-2 CASSRLAGGDQFF
. TRBJ2-6 TRBV9 CASMGASGANVLTF
. TRBJ1-1 TRBV19 CASSIAGTGRGLNTEAFF